This TCR beta chain is from a study of shared clonotypes between healthy human individuals. Using immunoSEQ multiplex PCR, the repertoire was profiled, and TCRdb retains in-frame clones only, with some absent. The table records about half a million clones, roughly 80% of them present only once. This CDR3 spans 17 amino acids. The germline V gene encodes CDR1 LGHNA and CDR2 YNFKEQ. With V trimmed by 1 base and J by 6 bases, 12 bases remained unmatched. The donors were all Caucasian adults (living in Nashville, Tennessee). Sequenced input: PBMCs. This chain links TRBV4-2 with TRBJ2-3, with 8 bases lining up with TRBD2. This TCR was recovered from a woman in her thirties or forties in good health. Some clones in this sample may be carry-over from other donors' samples. This chain's CDR3 is CASSQGSSGTREDTQYF. CDR3 DNA: TGTGCCAGCAGCCAAGGGTCCTCCGGGACTAGAGAGGATACGCAGTATTTT.